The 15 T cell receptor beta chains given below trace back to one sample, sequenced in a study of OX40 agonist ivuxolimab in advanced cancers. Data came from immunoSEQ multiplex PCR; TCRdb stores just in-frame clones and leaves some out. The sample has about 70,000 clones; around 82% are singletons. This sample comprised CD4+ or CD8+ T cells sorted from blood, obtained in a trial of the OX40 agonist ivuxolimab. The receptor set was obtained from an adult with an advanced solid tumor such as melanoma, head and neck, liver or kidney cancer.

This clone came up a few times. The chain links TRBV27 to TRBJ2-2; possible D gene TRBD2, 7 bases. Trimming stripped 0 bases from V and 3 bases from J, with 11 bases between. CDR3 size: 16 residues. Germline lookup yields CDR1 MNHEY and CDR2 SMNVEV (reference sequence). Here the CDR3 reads CASSLSKGGDTGELFF. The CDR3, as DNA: TGTGCCAGCAGTTTATCGAAGGGGGGGGACACCGGGGAGCTGTTTTTT.

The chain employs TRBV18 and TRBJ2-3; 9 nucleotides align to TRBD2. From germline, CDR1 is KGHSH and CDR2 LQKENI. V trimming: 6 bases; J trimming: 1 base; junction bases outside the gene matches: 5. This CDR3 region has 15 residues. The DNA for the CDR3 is TGTGCCAGCTCCTCGACTAGCGGAGGCACAGATACGCAGTATTTT. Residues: CASSSTSGGTDTQYF.

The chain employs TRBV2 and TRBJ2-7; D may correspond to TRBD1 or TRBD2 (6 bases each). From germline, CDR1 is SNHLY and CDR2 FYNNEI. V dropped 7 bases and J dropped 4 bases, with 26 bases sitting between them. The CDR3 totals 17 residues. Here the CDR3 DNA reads TGTGCCAGCACCCCGTTGGGGGCGGGGCGGAAGGGGTACGAGCAGTACTTC. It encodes CASTPLGAGRKGYEQYF.

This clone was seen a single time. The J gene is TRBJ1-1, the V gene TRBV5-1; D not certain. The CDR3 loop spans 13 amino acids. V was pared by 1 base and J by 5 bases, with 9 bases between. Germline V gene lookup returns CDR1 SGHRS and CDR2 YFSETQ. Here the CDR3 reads CASSLLPGTEAFF. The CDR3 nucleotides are TGCGCCAGCAGCTTGCTCCCGGGGACTGAAGCTTTCTTT.

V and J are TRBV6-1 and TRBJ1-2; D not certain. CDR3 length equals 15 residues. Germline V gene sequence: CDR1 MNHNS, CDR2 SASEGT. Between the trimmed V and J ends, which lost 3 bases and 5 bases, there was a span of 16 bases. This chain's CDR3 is CASSEREGSQYGYTF. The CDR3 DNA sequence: TGTGCCAGCAGTGAGAGGGAAGGGTCTCAATATGGCTACACCTTC.

The CDR3: CASSPLPVLNTEAFF. For the CDR3, the DNA is TGTGCCAGCAGCCCTCTCCCGGTCTTGAACACTGAAGCTTTCTTT. The chain joins TRBV7-7 to TRBJ1-1; D uncertain. V was pared by 5 bases and J by 0 bases, with 13 bases between. Per germline, CDR1 SSHAT and CDR2 FNYEAQ (reference sequence). The CDR3 covers 15 residues.

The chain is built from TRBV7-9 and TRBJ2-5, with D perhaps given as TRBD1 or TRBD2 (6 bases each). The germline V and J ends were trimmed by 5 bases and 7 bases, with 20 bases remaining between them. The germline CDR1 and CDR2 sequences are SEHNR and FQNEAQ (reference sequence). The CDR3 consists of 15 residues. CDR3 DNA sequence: TGTGCCAGCAGCCCGTCGCTCAGGGGAGGTTCGACCCAGTACTTC. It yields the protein CASSPSLRGGSTQYF. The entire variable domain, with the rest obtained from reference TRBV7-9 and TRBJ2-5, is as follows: DTGVSQNPRHKITKRGQNVTFRCDPISEHNRLYWYRQTLGQGPEFLTYFQNEAQLEKSRLLSDRFSAERPKGSFSTLEIQRTEQGDSAMYLCASSPSLRGGSTQYFGPGTRLLVL.

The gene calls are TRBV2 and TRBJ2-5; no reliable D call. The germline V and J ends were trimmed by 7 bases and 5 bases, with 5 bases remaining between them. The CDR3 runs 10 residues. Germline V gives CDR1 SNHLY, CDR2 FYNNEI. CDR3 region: CASMRETQYF. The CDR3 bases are TGTGCCAGCATGCGGGAGACCCAGTACTTC.

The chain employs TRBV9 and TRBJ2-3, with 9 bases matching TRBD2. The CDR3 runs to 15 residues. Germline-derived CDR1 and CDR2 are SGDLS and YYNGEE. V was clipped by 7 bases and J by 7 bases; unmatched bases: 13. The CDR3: CASAGGLAGRHTQYF. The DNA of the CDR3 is TGTGCCAGCGCGGGGGGGCTAGCGGGAAGGCATACGCAGTATTTT.

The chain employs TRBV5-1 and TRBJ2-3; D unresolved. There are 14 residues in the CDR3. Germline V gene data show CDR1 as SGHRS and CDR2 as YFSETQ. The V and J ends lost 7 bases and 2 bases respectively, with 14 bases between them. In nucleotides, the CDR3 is TGCGCCAGCGAACTTCGGATCTCCACAGATACGCAGTATTTT. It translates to CASELRISTDTQYF.

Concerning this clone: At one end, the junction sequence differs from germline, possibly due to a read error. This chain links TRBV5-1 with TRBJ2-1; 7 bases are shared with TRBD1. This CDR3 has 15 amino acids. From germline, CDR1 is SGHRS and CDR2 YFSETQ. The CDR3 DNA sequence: TGCGCCAGCAGCTTGGGAACAGGGGCGTACAGTGAGCAGTTCTTC. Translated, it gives CASSLGTGAYSEQFF.

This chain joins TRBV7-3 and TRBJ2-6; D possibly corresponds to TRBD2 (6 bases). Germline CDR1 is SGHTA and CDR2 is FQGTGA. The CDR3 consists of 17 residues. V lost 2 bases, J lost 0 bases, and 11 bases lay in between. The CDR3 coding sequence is TGTGCCAGCAGCTTAGCAGGCGGGATCTCTGGGGCCAACGTCCTGACTTTC. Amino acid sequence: CASSLAGGISGANVLTF.

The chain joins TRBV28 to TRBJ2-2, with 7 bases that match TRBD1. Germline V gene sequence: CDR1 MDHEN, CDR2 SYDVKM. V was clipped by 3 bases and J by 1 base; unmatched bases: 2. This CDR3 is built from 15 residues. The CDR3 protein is CASSFSGGNTGELFF. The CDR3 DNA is TGTGCCAGCAGTTTCTCAGGGGGGAACACCGGGGAGCTGTTTTTT. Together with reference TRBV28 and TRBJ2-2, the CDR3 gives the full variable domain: DVKVTQSSRYLVKRTGEKVFLECVQDMDHENMFWYRQDPGLGLRLIYFSYDVKMKEKGDIPEGYSVSREKKERFSLILESASTNQTSMYLCASSFSGGNTGELFFGEGSRLTVL.

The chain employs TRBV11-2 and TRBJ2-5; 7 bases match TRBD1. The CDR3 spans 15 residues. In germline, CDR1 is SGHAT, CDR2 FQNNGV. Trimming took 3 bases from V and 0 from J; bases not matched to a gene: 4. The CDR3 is CASSLETGNQETQYF. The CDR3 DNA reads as TGTGCCAGCAGCTTGGAGACAGGGAACCAAGAGACCCAGTACTTC.

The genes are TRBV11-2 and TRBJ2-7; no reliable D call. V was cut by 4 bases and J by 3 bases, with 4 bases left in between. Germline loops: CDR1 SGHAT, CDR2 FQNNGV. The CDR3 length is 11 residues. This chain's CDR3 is CASSSLYEQYF. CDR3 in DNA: TGTGCCAGCAGCTCCCTCTACGAGCAGTACTTC.